This TCR beta chain came from a study of T cell responses to AZD1222 COVID-19 vaccine. At the level of the study: Samples with a second dose at about 4 or about 12 weeks were pooled together.

Sequencing was performed with immunoSEQ multiplex PCR; in TCRdb, only in-frame clones are kept and a portion is missing. The profile shows some 140,000 clones, 88% of them singletons. The CDR3 consists of 15 residues. CDR1 and CDR2 from the germline V gene are KGHSH and LQKENI. V shed 3 bases and J 0 bases; nucleotides not matched to a gene: 5. This chain joins TRBV18 and TRBJ2-7; 7 nucleotides line up with TRBD2. The TCR comes from an adult in good health. The sequenced sample was peripheral blood, obtained on day 0 of AZD1222 vaccination. CDR3 nucleotide sequence: TGTGCCAGCTCACCGGCCAGCGGGGCCTCCTACGAGCAGTACTTC. This gives the protein CASSPASGASYEQYF.